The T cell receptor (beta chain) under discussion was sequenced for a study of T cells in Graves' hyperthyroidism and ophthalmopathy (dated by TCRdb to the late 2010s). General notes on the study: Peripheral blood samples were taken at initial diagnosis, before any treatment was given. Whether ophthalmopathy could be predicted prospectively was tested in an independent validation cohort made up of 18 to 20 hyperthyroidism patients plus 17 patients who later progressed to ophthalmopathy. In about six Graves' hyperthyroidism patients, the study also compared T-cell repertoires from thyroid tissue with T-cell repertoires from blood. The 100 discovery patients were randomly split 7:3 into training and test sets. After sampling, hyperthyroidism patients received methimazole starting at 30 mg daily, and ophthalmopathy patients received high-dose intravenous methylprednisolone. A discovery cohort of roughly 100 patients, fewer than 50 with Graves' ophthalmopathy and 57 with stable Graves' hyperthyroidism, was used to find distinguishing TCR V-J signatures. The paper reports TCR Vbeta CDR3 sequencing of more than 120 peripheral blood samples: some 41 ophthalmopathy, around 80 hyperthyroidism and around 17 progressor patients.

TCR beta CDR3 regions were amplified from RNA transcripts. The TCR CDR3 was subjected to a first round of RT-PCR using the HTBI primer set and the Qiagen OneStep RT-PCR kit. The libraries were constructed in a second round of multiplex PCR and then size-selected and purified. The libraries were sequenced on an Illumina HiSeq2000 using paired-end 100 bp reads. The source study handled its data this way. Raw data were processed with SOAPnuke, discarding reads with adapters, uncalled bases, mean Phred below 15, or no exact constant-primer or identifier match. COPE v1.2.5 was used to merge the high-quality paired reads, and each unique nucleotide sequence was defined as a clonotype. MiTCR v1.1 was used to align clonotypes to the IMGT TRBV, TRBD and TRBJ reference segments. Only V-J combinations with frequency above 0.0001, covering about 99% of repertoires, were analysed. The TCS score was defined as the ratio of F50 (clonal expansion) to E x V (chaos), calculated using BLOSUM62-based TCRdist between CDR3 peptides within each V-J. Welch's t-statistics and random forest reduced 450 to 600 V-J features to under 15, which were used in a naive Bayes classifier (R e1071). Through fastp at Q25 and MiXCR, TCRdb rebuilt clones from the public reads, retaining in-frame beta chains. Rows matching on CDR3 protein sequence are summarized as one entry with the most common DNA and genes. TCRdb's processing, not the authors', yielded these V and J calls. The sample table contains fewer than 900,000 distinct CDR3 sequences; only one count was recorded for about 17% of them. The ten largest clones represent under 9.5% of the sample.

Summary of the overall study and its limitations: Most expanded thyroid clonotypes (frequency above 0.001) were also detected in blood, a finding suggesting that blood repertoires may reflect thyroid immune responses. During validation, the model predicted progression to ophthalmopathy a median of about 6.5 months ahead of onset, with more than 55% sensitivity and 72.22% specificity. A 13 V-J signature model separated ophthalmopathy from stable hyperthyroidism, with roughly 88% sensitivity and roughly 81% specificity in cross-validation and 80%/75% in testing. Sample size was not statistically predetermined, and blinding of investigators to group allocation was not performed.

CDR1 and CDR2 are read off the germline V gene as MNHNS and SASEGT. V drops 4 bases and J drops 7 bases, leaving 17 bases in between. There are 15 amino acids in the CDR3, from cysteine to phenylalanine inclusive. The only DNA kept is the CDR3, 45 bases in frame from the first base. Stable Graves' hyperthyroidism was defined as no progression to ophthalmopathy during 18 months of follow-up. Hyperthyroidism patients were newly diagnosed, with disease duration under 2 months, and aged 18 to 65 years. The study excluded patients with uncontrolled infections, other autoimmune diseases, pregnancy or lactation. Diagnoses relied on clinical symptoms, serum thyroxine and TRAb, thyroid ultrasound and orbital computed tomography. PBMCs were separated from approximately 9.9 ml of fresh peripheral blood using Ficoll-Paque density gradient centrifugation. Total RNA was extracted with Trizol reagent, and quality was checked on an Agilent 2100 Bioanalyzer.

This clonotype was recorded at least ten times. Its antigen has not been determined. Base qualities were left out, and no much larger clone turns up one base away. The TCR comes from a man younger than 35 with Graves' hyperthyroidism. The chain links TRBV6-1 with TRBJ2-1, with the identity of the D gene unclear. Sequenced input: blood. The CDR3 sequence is CASSARPVMGNEQFF. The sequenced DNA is TGTGCCAGCAGTGCCCGCCCTGTGATGGGGAATGAGCAGTTCTTC.